These 5 T cell receptor beta chains share one sample of origin, sequenced in a study of blood T cell repertoires in COVID-19. The assay was immunoSEQ multiplex PCR, and TCRdb's table has in-frame clones only and misses some. There are 100,000 to 120,000 clones in the sample; 70% to 90% occur only once, and roughly 4.9% lies in the top ten. Material for sequencing was peripheral blood. The receptor set was obtained from a human donor in a cohort sampled during active COVID-19.

The genes are TRBV7-9 and TRBJ1-1, with 10 bases that match TRBD1. CDR3 size: 13 residues. The ends lost 5 bases at V and 14 bases at J; junction bases unmatched: 11. In germline, CDR1 is SEHNR, CDR2 FQNEAQ (reference sequence). This CDR3 reads CASSMGGQGYSFF. The DNA of the CDR3 is TGTGCCAGCAGCATGGGGGGACAGGGGTATTCGTTCTTT.

The chain joins TRBV30 to TRBJ2-5; 11 bases fit TRBD2. The CDR3 has 13 residues. The V segment lost 3 bases and the J segment 6 bases; nucleotides outside the gene matches: 3. The germline V gene encodes CDR1 GTSNPN and CDR2 SVGIG (reference sequence). In nucleotides, the CDR3 is TGTGCCTGGAGGCTAGCGGGGGGTAAGACCCAGTACTTC. Its translation: CAWRLAGGKTQYF. Filled out from reference TRBV30 and TRBJ2-5, the complete variable domain reads SQTIHQWPATLVQPVGSPLSLECTVEGTSNPNLYWYRQAAGRGLQLLFYSVGIGQISSEVPQNLSASRPQDRQFILSSKKLLLSDSGFYLCAWRLAGGKTQYFGPGTRLLVL.

The CDR3 reads CASSQDLWLAGPHEQYF. The CDR3 nucleotides read TGTGCCAGCAGCCAAGATCTTTGGCTAGCGGGACCCCACGAGCAGTACTTC. The rearrangement uses TRBV3-1 (or the pseudogene TRBV3-2) and TRBJ2-7; the match to TRBD2 covers 9 bases. The CDR3 has 17 amino acids. Germline CDR1 LGHDT, CDR2 YNNKEL (reference sequence). The V segment lost 0 bases and the J segment 5 bases; nucleotides outside the gene matches: 11.

The chain links TRBV14 to TRBJ2-1; 12 bases fit TRBD2. V lost 4 bases and J lost 7; bases outside the gene matches: 8. The CDR3 covers 16 residues. Germline V gene lookup returns CDR1 SGHDN and CDR2 FVKESK. CDR3 coding DNA: TGTGCCAGCAGCCCGACTAGCGGGAGACAGGGGAATGAGCAGTTCTTC. It codes for CASSPTSGRQGNEQFF.

The rearrangement uses TRBV6-1 and TRBJ2-2, with 7 bases fitting TRBD2. The CDR3 is 16 residues long. Germline V CDR1 and CDR2: MNHNS, SASEGT. V gave up 1 base and J gave up 4 bases; unmatched junction bases: 6. The CDR3, as DNA: TGTGCCAGCAGTGAAGGTAGTCTAGCGGTCACCGGGGAGCTGTTTTTT. This translates into CASSEGSLAVTGELFF.